Included here is one TCR beta chain sequence, with context. No antigen is known for it. The data are from a study of radiotherapy plus CTLA-4 blockade in lung cancer. Study overall: Objective responses were observed in about a sixth of patients, and disease control was achieved by roughly 30%.

Per germline, CDR1 LNHNV and CDR2 YYDKDF (reference sequence). The CDR3 is made up of 13 amino acids. Trimming left V 5 bases short and J 3 bases short, with 7 bases between. Overall study results and limits: Early shifts in blood T cell clones, with interferon-beta, reportedly predicted response best. Blood saw expansion of tumor-derived TCR clones after radiotherapy plus ipilimumab.

Libraries were prepared by immunoSEQ multiplex PCR; TCRdb keeps only in-frame clonotypes and omits some of them. Of 85,000 to 90,000 clones listed, around 72% are singletons. This chain connects TRBV15 to TRBJ2-2; D ambiguous. This TCR came from a human donor with non-small cell lung cancer that progressed on radiotherapy plus ipilimumab. The sequenced sample was peripheral blood, obtained from a patient treated with radiotherapy plus ipilimumab. The CDR3 sequence: CATSGLDTGELFF. For the CDR3, the DNA is TGTGCCACCAGCGGATTGGACACCGGGGAGCTGTTTTTT.